The T cell receptor beta chain described here comes from a study of regulatory T cells in long-lasting Graves disease. Across the whole study: Treatment with antithyroid drugs for over 5 years, together with positive TSH receptor antibodies, meant persistent Graves' disease.

Sequencing libraries for TCR beta were prepared with iRepertoire HTBI primers and Arm-PCR of CDR3 regions. Via MiXCR, TCRdb re-called the multiplex PCR reads, giving one row per CDR3 protein. The data show 400,000 or so distinct CDR3 sequences, roughly a quarter seen once. This clonotype was picked up many times. V shed 0 bases and J shed 4 bases, with 7 bases lying between them. The CDR3 runs to 14 residues. In germline, CDR1 is SGDLS, CDR2 YYNGEE. Indicated time point: persistent/refractory GD, antithyroid drugs over 5 years with positive TRAb. Extracted RNA from PBMCs served as the source of the TCR library.

The TCR originated in a female donor with Graves disease. Sequencing was performed on peripheral blood mononuclear cells (PBMCs), taken when the disease was refractory, from a patient treated with antithyroid drugs. The chain couples TRBV9 to TRBJ2-2, with D maybe TRBD1 (5 bases). The CDR3: CASSVVGRTGELFF. Here the CDR3 DNA reads TGTGCCAGCAGCGTAGTGGGGCGCACCGGGGAGCTGTTTTTT.